This T cell receptor beta chain came from a study of CD8 T cells in ankylosing spondylitis. This clonotype has only a few counts. TCRdb reprocessed the 5' RACE reads with MiXCR, giving one entry per CDR3 protein. The table lists roughly 140,000 distinct CDR3 sequences, 40% to 50% of them singletons. The sequenced sample was synovial fluid, either unsorted or a sorted T cell fraction (not recorded which). This TCR was recovered from a male donor with ankylosing spondylitis.

Written as DNA, the CDR3 is TGTGCCAGCAGTCCCCGGGACAGGGTTTTCAACGAGCAGTACTTC. Translation gives CASSPRDRVFNEQYF. The rearrangement uses TRBV27 and TRBJ2-7; 9 bases map to TRBD1. The CDR3 loop spans 15 amino acids. CDR1 is MNHEY, CDR2 SMNVEV, per germline (reference sequence). After removal of 5 bases from V and 5 bases from J, the junction contained 10 bases not matched to a gene.